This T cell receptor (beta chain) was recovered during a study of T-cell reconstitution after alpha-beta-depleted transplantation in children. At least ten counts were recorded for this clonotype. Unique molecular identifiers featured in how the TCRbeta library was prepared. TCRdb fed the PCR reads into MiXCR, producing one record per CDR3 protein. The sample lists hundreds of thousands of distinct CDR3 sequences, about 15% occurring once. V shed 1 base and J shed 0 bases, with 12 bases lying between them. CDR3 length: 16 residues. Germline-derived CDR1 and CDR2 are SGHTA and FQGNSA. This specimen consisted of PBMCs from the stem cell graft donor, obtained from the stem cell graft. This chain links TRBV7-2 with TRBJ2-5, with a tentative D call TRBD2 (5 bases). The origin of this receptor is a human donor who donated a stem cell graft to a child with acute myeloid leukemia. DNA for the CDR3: TGTGCCAGCAGCTTAGAACCCAGCGGACACCAAGAGACCCAGTACTTC. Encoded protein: CASSLEPSGHQETQYF.